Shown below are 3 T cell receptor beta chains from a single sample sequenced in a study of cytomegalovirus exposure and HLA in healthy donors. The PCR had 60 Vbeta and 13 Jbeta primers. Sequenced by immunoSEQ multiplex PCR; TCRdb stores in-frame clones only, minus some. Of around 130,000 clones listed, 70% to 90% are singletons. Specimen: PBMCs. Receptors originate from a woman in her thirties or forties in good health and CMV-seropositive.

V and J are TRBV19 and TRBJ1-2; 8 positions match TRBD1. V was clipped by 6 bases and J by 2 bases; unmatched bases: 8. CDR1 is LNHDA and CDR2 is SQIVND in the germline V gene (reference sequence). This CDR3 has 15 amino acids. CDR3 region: CASSRGDRRNYGYTF. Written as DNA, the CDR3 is TGTGCCAGTAGCCGTGGGGACAGGCGGAACTATGGCTACACCTTC.

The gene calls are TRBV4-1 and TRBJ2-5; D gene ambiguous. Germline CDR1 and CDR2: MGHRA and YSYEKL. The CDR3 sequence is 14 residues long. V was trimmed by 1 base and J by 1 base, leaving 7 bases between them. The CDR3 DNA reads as TGCGCCAGCAGCCAAGTTGGAGTCCAAGAGACCCAGTACTTC. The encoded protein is CASSQVGVQETQYF.

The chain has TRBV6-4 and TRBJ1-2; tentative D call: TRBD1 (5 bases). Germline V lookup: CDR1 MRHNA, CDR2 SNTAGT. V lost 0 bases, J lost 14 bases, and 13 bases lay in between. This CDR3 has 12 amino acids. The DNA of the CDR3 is TGTGCCAGCAGTGACTCGGGGGGAACGGCGACCTTC. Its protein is CASSDSGGTATF.